A selection of T cell receptor beta chains follows, all from one sample in a study of blood T cell repertoires in COVID-19. Clones were read by immunoSEQ multiplex PCR, and TCRdb kept only the in-frame ones, dropping some. Here the sample spans roughly 140,000 clones, roughly 76% being singletons. Source material: peripheral blood. The receptor source for this set is a human donor with acute or convalescent COVID-19. The donor label of this sample is uncertain. Each CDR3 is given with its conserved first and last residue. A D gene is named only where the DNA matches it firmly. Where a row states a size, it is once, few, many or the class of an expanded clone; other rows omit it.

D,J,size,V,DNA,CDR3
TRBD2,TRBJ2-5,few,TRBV6-5,TGTGCCAGCACCAAAGGAACTAGCGGGGGGCCCCAGTACTTC,CASTKGTSGGPQYF
.,TRBJ1-1,.,TRBV5-5,TGTGCCAGCAGCTTTTGGCCTAAAGGGGACACTGAAGCTTTCTTT,CASSFWPKGDTEAFF
TRBD1,TRBJ1-2,.,TRBV4-1,TGCGCCAGCAGCCATGCCCCGGGACAGGCGAACTATGGCTACACCTTC,CASSHAPGQANYGYTF
.,TRBJ2-2,few,TRBV7-9,TGTGCCAGCAGCCAGGGACTCTCCGTCGGGGAGCTGTTTTTT,CASSQGLSVGELFF
.,TRBJ1-4,.,TRBV6-5,TGTGCCAGCAGTTATTCGACAGCAACTAATGAAAAACTGTTTTTT,CASSYSTATNEKLFF
.,TRBJ1-6,.,TRBV5-4,TGTGCCAGCAGCTTAGAGGGTTATGGTTCACCCCTCCACTTT,CASSLEGYGSPLHF
.,TRBJ2-3,.,TRBV5-1,TGCGCCAGCACCTCCGGAACGGGAAGCACAGATACGCAGTATTTT,CASTSGTGSTDTQYF
.,TRBJ2-3,.,TRBV4-1,TGCGCCAGCAGCCAAGAACTTACCACAGATACGCAGTATTTT,CASSQELTTDTQYF
TRBD1,TRBJ1-2,.,TRBV10-3,TGTGCCATCAGTGGACAGGGTGGCTACACCTTC,CAISGQGGYTF
TRBD1,TRBJ1-1,.,TRBV19,TGTGCCAGTAGGGGGACAGGCAAAGTTTTGGAGGGTGAAGCTTTCTTT,CASRGTGKVLEGEAFF
.,TRBJ1-3,.,TRBV7-6,TGTGCCAGCAGCTTAGGGGAACTAGTCTCCGGAAACACCATATATTTT,CASSLGELVSGNTIYF
TRBD1,TRBJ1-3,.,TRBV6-5,TGTGCCAGCAGTTACGGGACAGGGTCCTCTGGAAACACCATATATTTT,CASSYGTGSSGNTIYF
TRBD1,TRBJ2-4,.,TRBV7-2,TGTGCCAGCAGCACAGAGACAGGGAACATTCAGTACTTC,CASSTETGNIQYF
TRBD1,TRBJ1-4,.,TRBV5-1,TGCGCCAGCAGCCCCGGACAGGGTCGGGAAAAACTGTTTTTT,CASSPGQGREKLFF
TRBD1,TRBJ1-1,.,TRBV7-2,TGTGCCAGCAGCCTTGACCCCGGGACAGGGGTAGCCTGGAGTACTGAAGCTTTCTTT,CASSLDPGTGVAWSTEAFF
TRBD1,TRBJ1-2,once,TRBV10-3,TGTGCCATCAGTGAAGACAGGGGGATTTATGGCTACACCTTC,CAISEDRGIYGYTF
.,TRBJ1-1,.,TRBV29-1,TGCAGCGTTGAGGGCCTTTTAACTGAAGCTTTCTTT,CSVEGLLTEAFF
.,TRBJ1-1,.,TRBV6-5,TGTGCCAGCAGTTACTCGGAGGGGAACACTGAAGCTTTCTTT,CASSYSEGNTEAFF
.,TRBJ1-1,.,TRBV19,TGTGCCACCCTGGGCTCCATGAACACTGAAGCTTTCTTT,CATLGSMNTEAFF
TRBD1,TRBJ1-2,.,TRBV14,TGTGCCAGCAGCCAAGGTGGAGGGGGCAGCTATGGCTACACCTTC,CASSQGGGGSYGYTF
.,TRBJ1-5,.,TRBV2,TGTGCCAGCAGTGATTTAGCTTATAGCAATCAGCCCCAGCATTTT,CASSDLAYSNQPQHF
.,TRBJ1-3,.,TRBV2,TGTGCCAGCAGTCGACTTACCTCTGGAAACACCATATATTTT,CASSRLTSGNTIYF
TRBD1,TRBJ1-6,.,TRBV10-3,TGTGCCATCGCCCGACAGGGGGATAATTCACCCCTCCACTTT,CAIARQGDNSPLHF
.,TRBJ2-7,.,TRBV3-1/TRBV3-2,TGTGCCAGCAGCCAAGGGCAGGCCCAGCAGTACTTC,CASSQGQAQQYF
.,TRBJ1-5,.,TRBV19,TGTGCCAGTAGTCCGGACATAAGGCAGCCCCAGCATTTT,CASSPDIRQPQHF
.,TRBJ2-1,.,TRBV7-3,TGTGCCAGCAGCCCCCGCGGAGCAGGGGCCAATGAGCAGTTCTTC,CASSPRGAGANEQFF
TRBD2,TRBJ2-1,.,TRBV2,TGTGCCAGCAGAGCGGGGGCACTCTCCTACAATGAGCAGTTCTTC,CASRAGALSYNEQFF
TRBD2,TRBJ2-1,.,TRBV11-2,TGTGCCAGCAGCTTATTGCGGGGGGGCATTGAGCAGTTCTTC,CASSLLRGGIEQFF
.,TRBJ1-6,.,TRBV27,TGTGCCAGCAGTTTATCTCAGGGATCACCCCTCCACTTT,CASSLSQGSPLHF
TRBD1,TRBJ1-2,.,TRBV6-5,TGTGCCATTGCGGATTTGGGGACAGGATCCTATGGCTACACCTTC,CAIADLGTGSYGYTF
.,TRBJ1-5,.,TRBV20-1,TGCAGTGCTAGTCCCGGGGGGGGAGGAAATCAGCCCCAGCATTTT,CSASPGGGGNQPQHF